This paragraph covers one T cell receptor (beta chain) sequence. The antigen is not known. The table came from immunoSEQ multiplex PCR; TCRdb's copy has only in-frame clones and leaves some out. Among tens of thousands of clones listed, approximately 81% were seen once. The record originates from a study of identifying expanded T cells in peripheral blood. Study results and limitations: Differentially abundant clones: approximately 1.3 between replicates, about 15 at around 2 weeks, approximately 18 at four.

Germline V CDR1 and CDR2: SEHNR, FQNEAQ (reference sequence). The length of the CDR3 is 17 residues. V was shortened by 5 bases and J by 4 bases, with 22 bases between the two germline ends. The clonotype originates from a person between 18 and 75 years old in good health. V usage is TRBV7-9 and J usage is TRBJ2-3, with D possibly being TRBD1 (5 bases). The sequenced material came from blood. The CDR3 sequence: CASSPVSWGMGPDTQYF. CDR3 DNA: TGTGCCAGCAGCCCCGTCAGCTGGGGCATGGGGCCAGATACGCAGTATTTT.